This T cell receptor beta chain was captured by sequencing in a study of blood T cell repertoires in COVID-19. This clone was picked up one time. Profiled with immunoSEQ multiplex PCR; TCRdb holds only in-frame clones, not every one. The sample includes some 120,000 clones, around 80% of them seen just once. The CDR3 loop spans 14 amino acids. V was cut by 4 bases and J by 2 bases, with 11 bases left in between. From germline, CDR1 is SGHNT and CDR2 YENEEA. The V call is TRBV11-3, the J call TRBJ2-5; TRBD2 is a possible D gene (6 bases). The source material was peripheral blood. The receptor was isolated from a man aged 25 to 40 with COVID-19, enrolled during active disease. The CDR3 DNA reads TGTGCCAGCAGCTCTATGACTAGACAAGAGACCCAGTACTTC. It specifies CASSSMTRQETQYF.